The next 30 T cell receptor beta chains were all read from a single sample in a study of T-cell reconstitution after alpha-beta-depleted transplantation in children. A library of TCRbeta sequences, prepared with unique molecular identifiers, was generated. TCRdb reprocessed the PCR reads via MiXCR and lists one record per CDR3 protein. The data contain fewer than 450,000 distinct CDR3 sequences, roughly 17% of them singletons. The material sequenced was PBMCs, mostly from graft donor cells, taken 360 days after TCRalphabeta/CD19-depleted stem cell transplant. These receptors were collected from a male patient aged 2 to 9 who had a stem cell transplant for acute lymphoblastic leukemia, so the T cells may come from the graft donor.

The chain is built from TRBV9 and TRBJ2-1; 12 nucleotides line up with TRBD2. The CDR3 loop spans 17 amino acids. The V and J ends lost 0 bases and 5 bases, in that order; junction bases with no gene match: 6. Germline-derived CDR1 and CDR2 are SGDLS and YYNGEE. The CDR3 region is CASSVAGGTSGHNEQFF. CDR3 nucleotide sequence: TGTGCCAGCAGCGTAGCCGGGGGGACTAGCGGGCACAATGAGCAGTTCTTC. Based on the CDR3 plus reference TRBV9 and TRBJ2-1, the full variable domain is DSGVTQTPKHLITATGQRVTLRCSPRSGDLSVYWYQQSLDQGLQFLIQYYNGEERAKGNILERFSAQQFPDLHSELNLSSLELGDSALYFCASSVAGGTSGHNEQFFGPGTRLTVL.

V is TRBV28 and J is TRBJ1-6; TRBD1 matches 8 bases. After removal of 5 bases from V and 9 bases from J, the junction contained 6 bases not matched to a gene. The length of the CDR3 is 14 residues. Germline CDR1 reads MDHEN; CDR2 reads SYDVKM. CDR3 coding DNA: TGTGCCAGCAGTCCCCGGACAGGGACTTCACCCCTCCACTTT. Translation gives CASSPRTGTSPLHF. The complete variable domain, with remaining parts taken from reference TRBV28 and TRBJ1-6, reads DVKVTQSSRYLVKRTGEKVFLECVQDMDHENMFWYRQDPGLGLRLIYFSYDVKMKEKGDIPEGYSVSREKKERFSLILESASTNQTSMYLCASSPRTGTSPLHFGNGTRLTVT.

V is TRBV20-1 and J is TRBJ2-5, with 12 bases fitting TRBD1. V lost 4 bases and J lost 5; bases outside the gene matches: 8. The CDR3 is 15 amino acids. Germline lookup yields CDR1 DFQATT and CDR2 SNEGSKA (reference sequence). CDR3 protein: CSATTPGQGAETQYF. In DNA, the CDR3 is TGCAGTGCTACCACCCCGGGACAGGGGGCGGAGACCCAGTACTTC.

This clonotype was observed a few times. The rearrangement joins TRBV28 to TRBJ2-3, with 9 bases aligning to TRBD1. V gave up 3 bases and J gave up 2 bases; unmatched junction bases: 9. Per germline, CDR1 MDHEN and CDR2 SYDVKM. CDR3 length: 17 residues. For the CDR3, the DNA is TGTGCCAGCAGTTTGCATGGGTACAGGGGGCCCACAGATACGCAGTATTTT. Translating it yields CASSLHGYRGPTDTQYF.

The chain recombines TRBV27 with TRBJ2-3; D unclear. Per germline, CDR1 MNHEY and CDR2 SMNVEV (reference sequence). This CDR3 has 16 residues. Trimming removed 1 base from V and 0 bases from J, with 11 bases in between. The CDR3 region is CASSLYPQTSTDTQYF. In DNA form, the CDR3 reads TGTGCCAGCAGTTTATATCCCCAAACTAGCACAGATACGCAGTATTTT.

This clonotype showed up just a few times. The chain links TRBV25-1 to TRBJ2-1; 11 nucleotides agree with TRBD1. This CDR3 region has 18 residues. Germline lookup yields CDR1 MGHDK and CDR2 SYGVNS. V shed 5 bases and J 7 bases; nucleotides not matched to a gene: 16. The CDR3 nucleotides are TGTGCCAGCAGTTGGGCCGGGACAGGGGGGCGTTCAGGGAATGAGCAGTTCTTC. Its translation is CASSWAGTGGRSGNEQFF.

This clonotype was detected many times. The chain uses TRBV28 and TRBJ1-3; no firm D call. Germline loops: CDR1 MDHEN, CDR2 SYDVKM. CDR3 length: 17 residues. Deletions cut 2 bases from V and 0 bases from J, with 14 bases between. CDR3 in amino acids: CASSLRYRWGSGNTIYF. The CDR3 coding sequence is TGTGCCAGCAGTTTACGATATAGGTGGGGCTCTGGAAACACCATATATTTT.

This clonotype was recorded a few times. V usage is TRBV7-9 and J usage is TRBJ2-3, with D unresolved. The CDR3 covers 12 residues. Germline CDR1 and CDR2: SEHNR and FQNEAQ (reference sequence). The V end lost 4 bases, the J end lost 5 bases, and 7 bases lay between the germline ends. The CDR3 here is CASSSDVDTQYF. The CDR3 region has the DNA TGTGCCAGCAGCTCGGACGTAGATACGCAGTATTTT. Together with reference TRBV7-9 and TRBJ2-3, the CDR3 gives the full variable domain: DTGVSQNPRHKITKRGQNVTFRCDPISEHNRLYWYRQTLGQGPEFLTYFQNEAQLEKSRLLSDRFSAERPKGSFSTLEIQRTEQGDSAMYLCASSSDVDTQYFGPGTRLTVL.

The CDR3 here is CASSRGNTQYF. The CDR3 coding sequence is TGTGCCAGCAGTAGGGGGAATACGCAGTATTTT. The gene calls are TRBV28 and TRBJ2-3, with a weak D call TRBD1 (6 bases). Germline-derived CDR1 and CDR2 are MDHEN and SYDVKM. The CDR3 is 11 amino acids. With 5 bases removed from V and 7 bases from J, the gap between germline ends came to 7 bases.

Note on this clonotype: This likely comes from a read error, as the CDR3 has no conserved phenylalanine or tryptophan at its end. The CDR3: CASSLVLKGGGEAFS. In DNA form, the CDR3 reads TGCGCCAGCAGCTTGGTCCTCAAAGGGGGCGGAGAAGCTTTCTCT. This chain uses TRBV5-1 with TRBJ1-1; 7 nucleotides align to TRBD1. Trimming took 0 bases from V and 8 from J; bases not matched to a gene: 10. The CDR3 has 15 residues. Per germline, CDR1 SGHRS and CDR2 YFSETQ.

This clonotype came up many times. This chain links TRBV5-4 with TRBJ1-2; 10 positions match TRBD1. V shed 0 bases and J 4 bases; nucleotides not matched to a gene: 3. The CDR3 covers 15 residues. The germline gives CDR1 SGHNT, CDR2 YYREEE (reference sequence). Written as DNA, the CDR3 is TGTGCCAGCAGCTTGGGGACAGGGGGAGGCTATGGCTACACCTTC. It specifies CASSLGTGGGYGYTF.

This clonotype was seen only a few times. The genes are TRBV4-3 and TRBJ1-2; D remains ambiguous. V was trimmed by 0 bases and J by 4 bases, leaving 12 bases between them. The CDR3 length is 15 residues. The V gene's germline CDR1 is LGHNA and CDR2 YSLEER. In DNA form, the CDR3 reads TGCGCCAGCAGCCAAGAGGACCGGGCCCTCTATGGCTACACCTTC. Amino acid sequence: CASSQEDRALYGYTF.

This clonotype was recorded a few times. The J gene is TRBJ2-3, the V gene TRBV2, with 12 positions matching TRBD2. Germline V gene sequence: CDR1 SNHLY, CDR2 FYNNEI. The length of the CDR3 is 16 residues. Trimming at V came to 2 bases and at J to 3 bases, leaving 3 bases not matched to a gene. The CDR3 DNA sequence: TGTGCCAGCAGTGAACTAGCGGGAGGGGCGACAGATACGCAGTATTTT. Residues: CASSELAGGATDTQYF.

The V call is TRBV4-1, the J call TRBJ2-7; TRBD2 matches at 15 bases. Unmatched junction bases numbered 15, after V lost 0 bases and J lost 0 bases. This CDR3 region has 22 residues. CDR1 and CDR2 from the germline V gene are MGHRA and YSYEKL. In DNA form, the CDR3 reads TGCGCCAGCAGCCAAGATGCGGCGGCTGGACTAGCGGGAGGGCTAAGCTCCTACGAGCAGTACTTC. Its translation is CASSQDAAAGLAGGLSSYEQYF.

The rearrangement joins TRBV12-3 or TRBV12-4 to TRBJ2-1; 9 bases map to TRBD1. V lost 5 bases and J lost 7; bases outside the gene matches: 12. The CDR3 runs 16 residues. The CDR3 spells CASSGVWDRVFNEQFF. The CDR3 DNA follows: TGTGCCAGCAGTGGGGTATGGGACAGGGTTTTTAATGAGCAGTTCTTC.

Many counts were recorded for this clonotype. The chain employs TRBV6-5 and TRBJ1-1; tentatively, D is TRBD1 (5 bases). The ends were cut back, 5 bases at V and 0 bases at J, with 10 bases in the middle. Germline lookup yields CDR1 MNHEY and CDR2 SVGAGI. This CDR3 is built from 14 residues. The CDR3 bases are TGTGCCAGCAGTAACGGAGGGGTGAACACTGAAGCTTTCTTT. Encoded protein: CASSNGGVNTEAFF.

The chain employs TRBV5-6 and TRBJ2-1; D unresolved. The CDR3 is 15 residues long. The germline gives CDR1 SGHDT, CDR2 YYEEEE. V was shortened by 0 bases and J by 2 bases, with 9 bases between the two germline ends. The DNA of the CDR3 is TGTGCCAGCAGCTTGGCCGGGCCCCCCTACAATGAGCAGTTCTTC. Protein: CASSLAGPPYNEQFF. Complete variable domain (other parts from reference TRBV5-6 and TRBJ2-1): DAGVTQSPTHLIKTRGQQVTLRCSPKSGHDTVSWYQQALGQGPQFIFQYYEEEERQRGNFPDRFSGHQFPNYSSELNVNALLLGDSALYLCASSLAGPPYNEQFFGPGTRLTVL.

The table lists this clonotype with many counts. The CDR3 sequence: CASSLSFRTQFF. CDR3 nucleotides: TGTGCCAGCAGCTTAAGTTTTAGGACGCAGTTCTTC. The chain has TRBV12-3 or TRBV12-4 and TRBJ2-1; D gene ambiguous. The CDR3 sequence is 12 residues long. V was shortened by 6 bases and J by 12 bases, with 15 bases between the two germline ends.

In its sample, this clonotype was seen a few times. The gene calls are TRBV12-3 or TRBV12-4 and TRBJ2-3; D may correspond to TRBD1 or TRBD2 (5 bases each). V lost 2 bases and J 1 base, leaving 19 bases between the germline ends. There are 18 residues in the CDR3. The CDR3 DNA follows: TGTGCCAGCAGTTTATCCCACTCTAGAGGGACGGGCACAGATACGCAGTATTTT. This gives the protein CASSLSHSRGTGTDTQYF.

This clonotype has only a few counts. The genes are TRBV29-1 and TRBJ1-4, with a weak D call TRBD1 (5 bases). The V end lost 7 bases, the J end lost 5 bases, and 17 bases lay between the germline ends. CDR3 length: 14 residues. The germline V gene has CDR1 SQVTM and CDR2 ANQGSEA. CDR3 region: CSAGDSPFNEKLFF. The CDR3 coding sequence is TGCAGCGCAGGAGACAGCCCCTTCAATGAAAAACTGTTTTTT.

The rearrangement uses TRBV9 and TRBJ2-3; TRBD2 matches 7 bases. After removal of 2 bases from V and 6 bases from J, the junction contained 6 bases not matched to a gene. Germline CDR1 and CDR2: SGDLS and YYNGEE. The CDR3 is 14 residues long. This CDR3 reads CASSVSGTGDTQYF. The CDR3 DNA is TGTGCCAGCAGCGTCAGCGGGACCGGGGATACGCAGTATTTT.

This clonotype was seen more than once but under ten times. The chain joins TRBV12-3 or TRBV12-4 to TRBJ2-1; 7 positions match TRBD2. This CDR3 is built from 15 residues. J was trimmed by 4 bases and V by 6 bases; bases with no gene match: 9. The CDR3 nucleotides read TGTGCCAGCAGCTATGGACTAGGAGCTTACAATGAGCAGTTCTTC. It codes for CASSYGLGAYNEQFF.

Many counts were recorded for this clonotype. The chain employs TRBV12-3 or TRBV12-4 and TRBJ1-4; the D gene is possibly TRBD1 (5 bases). V lost 5 bases, J lost 6 bases, and 19 bases lay in between. The CDR3 has 16 residues. In DNA, the CDR3 is TGTGCCAGCAGTCTGGCGGTTGGGGGGGTCGATGAAAAACTGTTTTTT. This gives the protein CASSLAVGGVDEKLFF.

This clonotype was detected many times. The CDR3 reads CASSSVAYEQYF. The CDR3 DNA reads as TGTGCCAGCAGTTCCGTAGCCTACGAGCAGTACTTC. This chain joins TRBV12-3 or TRBV12-4 and TRBJ2-7, with D hard to call. This CDR3 has 12 residues. Trimming removed 4 bases from V and 2 bases from J, with 6 bases in between.

This clonotype was counted ten times or more. This sequence joins TRBV12-3 or TRBV12-4 and TRBJ2-1, with 7 bases fitting TRBD2. V lost 6 bases to trimming and J lost 2 bases; unmatched junction nucleotides: 7. The CDR3 is made up of 15 amino acids. The CDR3 protein is CASRIREGPYNEQFF. CDR3 nucleotides: TGTGCCAGCAGAATAAGGGAGGGCCCCTACAATGAGCAGTTCTTC.

The V and J genes are TRBV5-1 and TRBJ2-5; the match to TRBD2 covers 7 bases. V gave up 5 bases and J gave up 4 bases; unmatched junction bases: 5. Germline-derived CDR1 and CDR2 are SGHRS and YFSETQ. The CDR3 extends over 13 amino acids. In DNA, the CDR3 is TGCGCCAGCAGGCCGGGAGGACGAGAGACCCAGTACTTC. It encodes CASRPGGRETQYF.

The V call is TRBV28, the J call TRBJ1-5; D possibly corresponds to TRBD1 (5 bases). CDR3 length: 16 amino acids. The V end was cut by 6 bases, the J end by 5 bases, with 20 bases between. Germline V gene lookup returns CDR1 MDHEN and CDR2 SYDVKM. CDR3 loop: CASSPGGLGGYQPQHF. The CDR3 DNA reads TGTGCCAGCAGCCCCGGGGGGTTAGGCGGCTATCAGCCCCAGCATTTT.

The V and J genes are TRBV4-2 and TRBJ2-7; D call uncertain. This CDR3 contains 16 residues. Germline V lookup: CDR1 LGHNA, CDR2 YNFKEQ. V was clipped by 1 base and J by 3 bases, with 16 bases between them. DNA for the CDR3: TGTGCCAGCAGCCAAGCGCCCGCGAGACTTAACTACGAGCAGTACTTC. It codes for CASSQAPARLNYEQYF.

The rearrangement links TRBV5-1 to TRBJ2-1, with D perhaps matching TRBD2 (6 bases). The CDR3 has 14 residues. Germline CDR1 and CDR2: SGHRS and YFSETQ. With 4 bases removed from V and 7 bases from J, the gap between germline ends came to 15 bases. The CDR3 sequence is CASSPGLPSNEQFF. The CDR3 nucleotides are TGCGCCAGCAGCCCGGGACTCCCTTCAAATGAGCAGTTCTTC.

The V call is TRBV7-8, the J call TRBJ2-7; D may be TRBD1 or TRBD2 (5 bases each). V shed 5 bases and J shed 2 bases, with 16 bases lying between them. The CDR3 extends over 15 amino acids. The germline CDR1 and CDR2 sequences are SGHVS and FQNEAQ. CDR3 residues: CASSPPGPRTYEQYF. The DNA for the CDR3 is TGTGCCAGCAGCCCCCCGGGACCACGGACCTACGAGCAGTACTTC. Complete variable domain (other parts from reference TRBV7-8 and TRBJ2-7): GAGVSQSPRYKVAKRGQDVALRCDPISGHVSLFWYQQALGQGPEFLTYFQNEAQLDKSGLPSDRFFAERPEGSVSTLKIQRTQQEDSAVYLCASSPPGPRTYEQYFGPGTRLTVT.